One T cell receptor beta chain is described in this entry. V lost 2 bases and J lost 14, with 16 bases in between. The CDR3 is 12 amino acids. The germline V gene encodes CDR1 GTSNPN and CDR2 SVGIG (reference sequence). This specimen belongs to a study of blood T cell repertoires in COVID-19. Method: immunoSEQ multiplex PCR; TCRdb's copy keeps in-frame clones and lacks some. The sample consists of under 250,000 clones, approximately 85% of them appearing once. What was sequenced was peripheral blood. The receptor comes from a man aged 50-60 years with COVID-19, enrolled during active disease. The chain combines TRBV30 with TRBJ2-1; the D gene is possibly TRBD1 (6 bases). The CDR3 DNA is TGTGCCTGGAGTCTTCCAGGGGCCCCGGAGTTCTTC. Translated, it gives CAWSLPGAPEFF.